This T cell receptor beta chain stems from a study of tumor-infiltrating lymphocytes in oesophageal squamous cell carcinoma. V dropped 1 base and J dropped 5 bases, with 21 bases sitting between them. The CDR3 runs 18 residues. Looked up from germline, CDR1 is SEHNR and CDR2 is FQNEAQ (reference sequence). TCRdb reprocessed the PCR reads via MiXCR and lists one record per CDR3 protein. The table records more than 10,000 distinct CDR3 sequences, approximately 53% of them present only once. This clonotype was seen a few times. This clonotype was obtained from a male donor with esophageal squamous cell carcinoma. The chain couples TRBV7-9 to TRBJ1-5, with a possible D match to TRBD1 (6 bases). Sequencing was done on a sample of esophageal tumor tissue. For the CDR3, the DNA is TGTGCCAGCAGCTTAGAGGGGGGTTTGGGGGCCGTCGATCAGCCCCAGCATTTT. Translating it yields CASSLEGGLGAVDQPQHF.